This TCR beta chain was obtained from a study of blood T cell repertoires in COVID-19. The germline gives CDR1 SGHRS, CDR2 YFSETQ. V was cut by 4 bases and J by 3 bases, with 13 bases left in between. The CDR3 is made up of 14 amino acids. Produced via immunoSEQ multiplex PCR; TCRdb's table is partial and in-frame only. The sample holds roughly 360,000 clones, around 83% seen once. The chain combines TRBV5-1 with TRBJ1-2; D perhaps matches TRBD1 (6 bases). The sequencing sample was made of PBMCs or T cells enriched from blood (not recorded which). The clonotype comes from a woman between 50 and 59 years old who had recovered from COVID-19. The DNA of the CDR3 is TGCGCCAGCAGCCCGACAGGAACCCACTATGGCTACACCTTC. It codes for CASSPTGTHYGYTF.